The source of this TCR beta chain is a study of blood T cell repertoires in COVID-19. Background on the study: The study drew acute and convalescent COVID-19 samples from the United States, Italy and Spain. T cells, B-cell-depleted T cells, or PBMCs supplied cDNA or gDNA.

In the original workflow: Estimation of nucleated cell counts was performed using reference gene primer amplification. Produced via immunoSEQ multiplex PCR; TCRdb's table is partial and in-frame only. V, J and clone size are those of that table, while D and trimming were read from the DNA. Of 68,000 or so clones in the sample, around nine tenths are singletons; the top ten hold less than 3%. This CDR3 is 12 amino acids long. V and J are TRBV12-2 and TRBJ2-7; the D call in the table, TRBD2, was not verified against the DNA. TRBV12-2 is a pseudogene locus. This clonotype was obtained from a man in his 70s with active or convalescent COVID-19. Material: peripheral blood. This CDR3 reads CASRLAPDEQYF. The CDR3 coding sequence is TGTGCAAGTCGCTTAGCCCCTGACGAGCAGTACTTC.